A single sample is the source of the 30 T cell receptor beta chains below, sequenced in a study of Ad26.COV2.S vaccination and SARS-CoV-2 variants. This table comes from immunoSEQ multiplex PCR, and its TCRdb copy is limited to in-frame clones, with some not included. The sample has about 460,000 clones, nearly 90% seen once. Treatment described: about 20 received Ad26.COV2.S at low or high dose, single or two shots; about 5 received placebo; per-sample allocation not given. At day 63 after the first vaccine or placebo injection, samples were drawn. The sample consisted of peripheral blood, taken in a trial of Ad26.COV2.S vaccine versus placebo. All receptors come from a person aged 18-65 years who received the Ad26.COV2.S COVID-19 vaccine or a placebo.

The rearrangement links TRBV18 to TRBJ2-7; TRBD1 might be the D (6 bases). V was pared by 0 bases and J by 4 bases, with 19 bases between. This CDR3 has 17 amino acids. From germline, CDR1 is KGHSH and CDR2 LQKENI. CDR3 sequence reads: CASSPPGRGGSLYEQYF. The CDR3 DNA is TGTGCCAGCTCACCACCCGGTAGAGGGGGTTCGTTATACGAGCAGTACTTC.

This clone was recorded a few times. This chain uses TRBV20-1 with TRBJ2-7; no clear D gene. There are 10 residues in the CDR3. CDR1 DFQATT and CDR2 SNEGSKA come from the germline V gene (reference sequence). Trimming took 4 bases from V and 4 from J, leaving 5 bases between them. The CDR3 sequence is CSAKNYEQYF. The CDR3 coding sequence is TGCAGTGCTAAGAATTACGAGCAGTACTTC.

J is TRBJ1-3 and V is TRBV15; D call uncertain. Germline loops: CDR1 LNHNV, CDR2 YYDKDF (reference sequence). This CDR3 comprises 13 residues. With 8 bases removed from V and 0 bases from J, the gap between germline ends came to 8 bases. The CDR3, as DNA: TGTGCCACCGTGGGTAGCTCTGGAAACACCATATATTTT. Protein: CATVGSSGNTIYF.

This sequence joins TRBV7-9 and TRBJ2-7, with TRBD2 as a possible D gene (7 bases). The CDR3 has 19 residues. V was cut by 4 bases and J by 3 bases, with 28 bases left in between. The germline CDR1 and CDR2 sequences are SEHNR and FQNEAQ (reference sequence). This chain's CDR3 is CASSSPPAPGSGGGYEQYF. For the CDR3, the DNA is TGTGCCAGCAGCTCGCCCCCAGCCCCTGGATCGGGGGGCGGCTACGAGCAGTACTTC.

The CDR3 DNA reads as TGTGCCATCAGTGGGTCGGGACAACCTAATGAAAAACTGTTTTTT. Protein sequence: CAISGSGQPNEKLFF. The V call is TRBV10-3, the J call TRBJ1-4, with D perhaps TRBD1 (6 bases). The CDR3 has 15 amino acids. V was clipped by 4 bases and J by 3 bases, with 12 bases between them. Germline V gene data show CDR1 as ENHRY and CDR2 as SYGVKD.

This clone is a singleton in its sample. The rearrangement uses TRBV4-1 and TRBJ2-1; TRBD2 matches at 9 bases. The ends lost 2 bases at V and 2 bases at J; junction bases unmatched: 4. Germline lookup yields CDR1 MGHRA and CDR2 YSYEKL. This CDR3 is 16 amino acids long. The CDR3 reads CASSQSGTSTYNEQFF. Here the CDR3 DNA reads TGCGCCAGCAGCCAATCCGGGACTAGCACCTACAATGAGCAGTTCTTC.

The CDR3 nucleotides read TGTGCCAGCAGTGAATTTGCAAGTGGGTCCGAGCAGTACTTC. This codes for CASSEFASGSEQYF. The genes are TRBV25-1 and TRBJ2-7; no definite D call. V lost 1 base and J lost 6, with 13 bases in between. This CDR3 has 14 amino acids. Looked up from germline, CDR1 is MGHDK and CDR2 is SYGVNS.

The genes are TRBV7-3 and TRBJ2-5; 9 bases fit TRBD2. There are 17 residues in the CDR3. Trimming at V came to 0 bases and at J to 5 bases, leaving 10 bases not matched to a gene. Germline CDR1 is SGHTA and CDR2 is FQGTGA. DNA of the CDR3: TGTGCCAGCAGCTTAACGGGATTAGCGGGAGTAGGGGAGACCCAGTACTTC. Protein sequence: CASSLTGLAGVGETQYF.

The gene calls are TRBV6-6 and TRBJ1-2; TRBD1 agrees at 8 bases. V lost 2 bases, J lost 7 bases, and 12 bases stayed unmatched. The CDR3 consists of 16 residues. Germline loops: CDR1 MNHNY, CDR2 SVGAGI (reference sequence). The CDR3: CASSYIPDRVGSGYTF. The DNA of the CDR3 is TGTGCCAGCAGTTACATCCCGGACAGGGTGGGAAGTGGCTACACCTTC.

This clone showed up just a few times. The V gene is TRBV15, the J gene TRBJ2-1, with D maybe TRBD1 (6 bases). The CDR3 is made up of 15 amino acids. Per germline, CDR1 LNHNV and CDR2 YYDKDF (reference sequence). V shed 8 bases and J shed 3 bases, with 17 bases lying between them. The CDR3 sequence is CATGQQRTDYNEQFF. For the CDR3, the DNA is TGTGCCACCGGCCAACAAAGGACAGACTACAATGAGCAGTTCTTC.

This chain links TRBV5-1 with TRBJ1-3; D gene uncertain. Germline V gene data show CDR1 as SGHRS and CDR2 as YFSETQ. The CDR3 is 15 residues long. V lost 4 bases and J lost 0, with 11 bases in between. The CDR3 sequence: CASSATASSGNTIYF. CDR3 bases: TGCGCCAGCAGCGCCACAGCCTCCTCTGGAAACACCATATATTTT.

This clone was seen more than once but under ten times. J is TRBJ2-7 and V is TRBV18; TRBD2 might be the D (7 bases). Looked up from germline, CDR1 is KGHSH and CDR2 is LQKENI. Trimming shortened V by 3 bases and J by 5 bases, and 17 bases separated the two germline ends. CDR3 length: 15 amino acids. The CDR3 loop is CASSPLGTGGHEQYF. CDR3 in DNA: TGTGCCAGCTCACCCCTCGGGACGGGGGGCCACGAGCAGTACTTC. Complete variable domain (other parts from reference TRBV18 and TRBJ2-7): NAGVMQNPRHLVRRRGQEARLRCSPMKGHSHVYWYRQLPEEGLKFMVYLQKENIIDESGMPKERFSAEFPKEGPSILRIQQVVRGDSAAYFCASSPLGTGGHEQYFGPGTRLTVT.

This clone appeared once. The chain links TRBV9 to TRBJ2-1, with TRBD1 as a possible D gene (6 bases). Trimming left V 5 bases short and J 10 bases short, with 28 bases between. The CDR3 has 17 residues. Germline V CDR1 and CDR2: SGDLS, YYNGEE. As DNA, the CDR3 is TGTGCCAGCAGTAAGTTCTCCGGGACACCCAAGAGGGGAGAGCAGTTCTTC. Residues: CASSKFSGTPKRGEQFF. Full variable domain (rest looked up from reference TRBV9 and TRBJ2-1): DSGVTQTPKHLITATGQRVTLRCSPRSGDLSVYWYQQSLDQGLQFLIQYYNGEERAKGNILERFSAQQFPDLHSELNLSSLELGDSALYFCASSKFSGTPKRGEQFFGPGTRLTVL.

The rearrangement uses TRBV29-1 and TRBJ1-2; maybe TRBD1 (6 bases). V was shortened by 6 bases and J by 13 bases, with 15 bases between the two germline ends. Germline assignment: CDR1 SQVTM and CDR2 ANQGSEA. The CDR3 is 10 residues long. The CDR3 loop reads CSVVDRSLTF. As DNA, the CDR3 is TGCAGCGTCGTTGACAGGTCCCTCACCTTC.

CDR3 sequence: CASSGTLGTEAFF. The CDR3 DNA reads as TGTGCCAGCAGTGGGACGTTGGGGACTGAAGCTTTCTTT. The chain links TRBV2 to TRBJ1-1; D not resolved. V was shortened by 4 bases and J by 5 bases, with 11 bases between the two germline ends. In germline, CDR1 is SNHLY, CDR2 FYNNEI. The CDR3 covers 13 residues.

This rearrangement joins TRBV2 to TRBJ1-6; D is uncertain. The CDR3 loop spans 12 amino acids. Deletions cut 10 bases from V and 0 bases from J, with 4 bases between. CDR1 is SNHLY and CDR2 is FYNNEI in the germline V gene. CDR3 region: CATRSYNSPLHF. CDR3 coding DNA: TGTGCCACCCGCTCCTATAATTCACCCCTCCACTTT.

The chain has TRBV27 and TRBJ2-7, with D perhaps being TRBD1 or TRBD2 (5 bases each). The length of the CDR3 is 13 residues. Trimming pared 6 bases from V and 3 bases from J, leaving 12 bases between. Per germline, CDR1 MNHEY and CDR2 SMNVEV (reference sequence). The CDR3 DNA reads as TGTGCCAGCAGGGGGGTGTCCCTCTACGAGCAGTACTTC. This encodes CASRGVSLYEQYF.

The chain couples TRBV18 to TRBJ2-7, with TRBD2 matching over 12 bases. Germline V gene data show CDR1 as KGHSH and CDR2 as LQKENI. The CDR3 has 15 amino acids. Trimming removed 2 bases from V and 3 bases from J; junction bases left unmatched: 2. In nucleotides, the CDR3 is TGTGCCAGCTCACCATCACTAGCGGGGGGCTACGAGCAGTACTTC. Encoded protein: CASSPSLAGGYEQYF.

The rearrangement uses TRBV27 and TRBJ2-5; D gene uncertain. Per the germline V gene, CDR1 is MNHEY and CDR2 is SMNVEV (reference sequence). V was trimmed by 0 bases and J by 4 bases, leaving 12 bases between them. The CDR3 contains 15 residues. For the CDR3, the DNA is TGTGCCAGCAGTTTATCCGGCGGCCGGGTAGAGACCCAGTACTTC. Residues: CASSLSGGRVETQYF.

This clone has just a few counts. This chain connects TRBV9 to TRBJ1-2; unclear D gene. Deletions cut 0 bases from V and 8 bases from J, with 5 bases between. Germline V gene lookup returns CDR1 SGDLS and CDR2 YYNGEE. There are 11 residues in the CDR3. The CDR3 region is CASSVGRGYTF. DNA of the CDR3: TGTGCCAGCAGCGTAGGGAGGGGCTACACCTTC.

This chain joins TRBV30 and TRBJ2-5, with D possibly being TRBD2 (5 bases). The germline gives CDR1 GTSNPN, CDR2 SVGIG (reference sequence). V lost 3 bases, J lost 5 bases, and 13 bases lay in between. The CDR3 is made up of 13 amino acids. CDR3 sequence: CAWRLRGRETQYF. CDR3 sequence (DNA): TGTGCCTGGAGGCTACGGGGTCGTGAGACCCAGTACTTC.

The chain combines TRBV6-5 with TRBJ2-1; TRBD1 agrees at 10 bases. Germline CDR1 reads MNHEY; CDR2 reads SVGAGI. This CDR3 comprises 14 residues. V lost 11 bases to trimming and J lost 6 bases; unmatched junction nucleotides: 10. The CDR3 nucleotides are TGTGCCCTCGCTCCCGGGACAGGGGTCAATGAGCAGTTCTTC. Translated, it gives CALAPGTGVNEQFF.

V usage is TRBV19 and J usage is TRBJ2-7; D remains ambiguous. Germline V gene sequence: CDR1 LNHDA, CDR2 SQIVND (reference sequence). The V end was cut by 4 bases, the J end by 0 bases, with 7 bases between. The CDR3 spans 13 residues. The CDR3 bases are TGTGCCAGTAGTACCACCGTCTCCTACGAGCAGTACTTC. Amino acid sequence: CASSTTVSYEQYF.

V is TRBV28 and J is TRBJ2-5; D possibly corresponds to TRBD2 (6 bases). The CDR3 length is 12 residues. The ends were cut back, 8 bases at V and 6 bases at J, with 13 bases in the middle. CDR1 is MDHEN and CDR2 is SYDVKM in the germline V gene. The chain's CDR3 is CASGTFKKTQYF. In DNA, the CDR3 is TGTGCCAGCGGGACTTTTAAGAAGACCCAGTACTTC.

This clone was detected once. The V gene is TRBV30, the J gene TRBJ1-2; D gene uncertain. Germline V gene lookup returns CDR1 GTSNPN and CDR2 SVGIG (reference sequence). The V and J ends lost 4 bases and 3 bases respectively, with 15 bases between them. The CDR3 runs 14 residues. CDR3 sequence: CAWNNGRRDYGYTF. The CDR3 DNA reads TGTGCCTGGAATAATGGCAGGAGAGACTATGGCTACACCTTC.

The chain links TRBV18 to TRBJ1-1; 7 nucleotides line up with TRBD1. V was pared by 8 bases and J by 0 bases, with 9 bases of the junction left unmatched. The length of the CDR3 is 15 residues. In germline, CDR1 is KGHSH, CDR2 LQKENI. In DNA, the CDR3 is TGTGCCAGCGCCGGGACAGACGCCATGAACACTGAAGCTTTCTTT. It encodes CASAGTDAMNTEAFF. Full variable domain (missing parts from reference TRBV18 and TRBJ1-1): NAGVMQNPRHLVRRRGQEARLRCSPMKGHSHVYWYRQLPEEGLKFMVYLQKENIIDESGMPKERFSAEFPKEGPSILRIQQVVRGDSAAYFCASAGTDAMNTEAFFGQGTRLTVV.

This rearrangement joins TRBV10-3 to TRBJ1-2; perhaps TRBD1 as D (6 bases). The ends were cut back, 7 bases at V and 1 base at J, with 10 bases in the middle. CDR1 ENHRY and CDR2 SYGVKD come from the germline V gene. The CDR3 extends over 13 amino acids. DNA for the CDR3: TGTGCCATCAAGGGACAAGATAACTATGGCTACACCTTC. This encodes CAIKGQDNYGYTF.

CDR3 DNA: TGCAGCGTAATACCGGGGACAGGGGTATTGGGCTACACCTTC. Translation: CSVIPGTGVLGYTF. This chain joins TRBV29-1 and TRBJ1-2; 10 bases line up with TRBD1. This CDR3 is 14 amino acids long. J lost 8 bases, V lost 6 bases, and 12 bases had no gene match. Germline V gene lookup returns CDR1 SQVTM and CDR2 ANQGSEA.

The chain carries TRBV10-2 and TRBJ1-2, with 10 bases aligning to TRBD1. The J segment lost 6 bases and the V segment lost 8 bases, leaving 6 bases of the junction unmatched. Germline CDR1 is WSHSY and CDR2 is SAAADI. The CDR3 extends over 13 amino acids. As DNA, the CDR3 is TGCGCCAGCCAACGTGGGACAGGGGATGGCTACACCTTC. Translated: CASQRGTGDGYTF.

The genes are TRBV20-1 and TRBJ2-5; D is undetermined. Germline V gene lookup returns CDR1 DFQATT and CDR2 SNEGSKA (reference sequence). V lost 3 bases and J lost 5, with 4 bases in between. This CDR3 comprises 10 residues. The chain's CDR3 is CSARYETQYF. The CDR3 nucleotides read TGCAGTGCTAGGTATGAGACCCAGTACTTC.